This T cell receptor beta chain emerged from a study of memory CD4+ T cells and cytomegalovirus serostatus. Study at large: Donors were healthy Belgian adults, about ten CMV seropositive and about two dozen seronegative.

Original processing methods: Out-of-frame sequences were removed, leaving 2,204,828 distinct TCRbeta sequences. Sequencing was performed with immunoSEQ multiplex PCR; in TCRdb, only in-frame clones are kept and a portion is missing. That table gives V, J and clone size, and the DNA gave D and trimming. The data hold 46,000 or so clones, with around 80% observed a single time. Single viable CD3+CD4+CD8-CD45RO+ cells were sorted as the memory CD4+ T cells. The TCR sequence derives from an adult in good health and CMV-seronegative. Sequenced sample: memory CD4+ T cells from blood.

The CDR3 DNA sequence: TGCGCCAGCAGCTCGTGGACAGGGGACTATGGCTACACCTTC. This sequence encodes CASSSWTGDYGYTF. The J gene is TRBJ1-2, the V gene TRBV5-1, with 9 bases lining up with TRBD1. CDR3 length equals 14 residues. V shed 3 bases, J shed 3 bases, and the junction held 3 bases outside the gene matches. CDR1 is SGHRS and CDR2 is YFSETQ in the germline V gene.